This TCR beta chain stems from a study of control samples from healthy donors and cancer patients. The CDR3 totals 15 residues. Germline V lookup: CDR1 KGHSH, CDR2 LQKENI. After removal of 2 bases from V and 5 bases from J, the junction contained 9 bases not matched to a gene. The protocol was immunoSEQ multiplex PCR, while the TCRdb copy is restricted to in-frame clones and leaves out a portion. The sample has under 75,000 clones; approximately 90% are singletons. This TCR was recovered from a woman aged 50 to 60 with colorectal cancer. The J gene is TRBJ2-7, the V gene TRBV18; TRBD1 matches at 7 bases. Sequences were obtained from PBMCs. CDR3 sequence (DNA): TGTGCCAGCTCACCAGAGGCAGGGGGATCACACGAGCAGTACTTC. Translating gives CASSPEAGGSHEQYF.